This TCR beta chain was identified in a study of OX40 agonist ivuxolimab in advanced cancers. Background on the study: Patients were treated with ivuxolimab, an agonistic anti-OX40 (CD134) antibody. With a range of roughly 20 to 80, age averaged about 59 years, and approximately 83% were male. Overall study findings and caveats: In a subset of nonresponders, normalized T-cell clonal expansion was also low. Averaged across samples, CD8+ T cells carried more expanded clones than CD4+ did.

This clone appeared a few times. As yet, its antigen is unknown. Sequenced by immunoSEQ multiplex PCR; TCRdb stores in-frame clones only, minus some. This sample has tens of thousands of clones, with approximately 90% found just once. This CDR3 spans 17 amino acids. The V end was cut by 1 base, the J end by 0 bases, with 14 bases between. The germline gives CDR1 LGHNA, CDR2 YNFKEQ. The material sequenced was CD4+ or CD8+ T cells sorted from blood, taken in a trial of the OX40 agonist ivuxolimab. This TCR derives from an adult with an advanced solid tumor such as melanoma, head and neck, liver or kidney cancer. This rearrangement joins TRBV4-2 to TRBJ2-3, with D possibly matching TRBD1 (5 bases). The CDR3 region has the DNA TGTGCCAGCAGCCAAGGGTTTCAGGGTCAAAGCACAGATACGCAGTATTTT. Translating it yields CASSQGFQGQSTDTQYF.